This TCR beta chain was sequenced during a study of blood T cell repertoires in COVID-19. Looking at the study overall: Italy, Spain and the United States were the sources of the convalescent and acute COVID-19 samples. Sources were T cells, B-cell-depleted T cells, or PBMCs; the material itself was cDNA or gDNA.

In the authors' workflow: Researchers report that nucleated cell counts were estimated from reference gene primer amplification. Using immunoSEQ multiplex PCR, the repertoire was profiled, and TCRdb retains in-frame clones only, with some absent. V, J and clone size are taken as reported in that table, and D and trimming were inferred from the DNA itself. The repertoire holds roughly 88,000 clones, with 72% as singletons. Germline V gene lookup returns CDR1 SEHNR and CDR2 FQNEAQ (reference sequence). Between the trimmed V and J ends, which lost 3 bases and 3 bases, there was a span of 21 bases. This CDR3 region has 18 residues.

The chain couples TRBV7-9 to TRBJ1-3; weak D call: TRBD1 (6 bases). The sequence derives from a woman aged 55 to 70 in a cohort sampled during active or convalescent COVID-19. Source material: peripheral blood. This CDR3 is CASSFSTGHSFYGNTIYF. CDR3 sequence (DNA): TGTGCCAGCAGCTTTTCAACAGGGCACTCATTCTATGGAAACACCATATATTTT.